Described below is a single TCR beta chain sequence and its context. The antigen is not known. A second PCR, run for roughly 7 to 11 cycles, used a sample-barcoded 5' primer plus a J-beta primer mix. Tags on each cDNA molecule came from a template-switch adaptor with 12 random nucleotides. TCRdb redid the calling of the 5' RACE reads with MiXCR, one entry per CDR3 protein. Of about 1.8 million distinct CDR3 sequences listed, approximately 50% are singletons. Isolation per sample recovered at least 6 million PBMCs. This sample stems from a study of blood T cells in healthy people across ages. Study in general: Researchers report that template switching captured about one barcoded beta molecule per two T cells. Whole-study results and caveats: TCR beta diversity per million T cells fell roughly linearly with age.

The CDR3 sequence is 17 residues long. Germline V lookup: CDR1 SNHLY, CDR2 FYNNEI. With V trimmed by 5 bases and J by 5 bases, 9 bases remained unmatched. Specimen: blood. This clonotype was sampled from a woman aged 40 to 50 in good health. The chain uses TRBV2 and TRBJ2-6, with TRBD1 identical over 10 bases. CDR3 sequence: CASSRTGGGSRANVLTF. The CDR3, as DNA: TGTGCCAGCAGTAGGACAGGGGGGGGTTCTAGGGCCAACGTCCTGACTTTC.